The clone carrying this TCR beta chain was seen a handful of times. Its cognate antigen is unknown. The data belong to a study of identical twins. Study-level results: Less excess twin sharing appeared in beta out-of-frame sequences.

The CDR3 contains 17 residues. V trimming: 5 bases; J trimming: 2 bases; junction bases outside the gene matches: 12. TCRdb redid the calling of the 5' RACE reads with MiXCR, one entry per CDR3 protein. The repertoire holds about 190,000 distinct CDR3 sequences, approximately 15% seen once, with 35% to 50% in the top ten. These data were also reused for a study on T cells expressing NK-cell markers. That work states: The CD3+CD56-NKG2C+ fraction of a few donors was likewise dominated by these clonotypes.

The source is a woman younger than 30 in good health. The genes are TRBV12-3 or TRBV12-4 and TRBJ2-3; 8 nucleotides match TRBD2. The source material was CD8+ T cells sorted from blood. CDR3 sequence (DNA): TGTGCCAGCAGTCGGATTTCAGCGGGAGACCACACAGATACGCAGTATTTT. Protein product: CASSRISAGDHTDTQYF.